This is a list of T cell receptor beta chains from one sample in a study of CD8 T cell repertoires and HIV-1 epitope variants. Assay used: immunoSEQ multiplex PCR; TCRdb lists only in-frame clones, some missing. The sample carries under 6,000 clones, about three fifths recorded once. These receptors' targets are unknown. Source material: cultured CD8+ T cells derived from PBMCs. These receptors came from a male donor with HIV. CDR3s include the opening cysteine and the closing phenylalanine or tryptophan. Each record gives: V gene, clone size, J gene, D gene, CDR3 protein, CDR3 DNA. A D gene is named only where the DNA matches it firmly. The listing skips clone size in some rows; elsewhere it reads once, few, many or a size class.

TRBV28	-	TRBJ2-7	-	CASGPGLTYEQYF	TGTGCCAGCGGCCCGGGGCTAACCTACGAGCAGTACTTC
TRBV10-3	large	TRBJ2-7	-	CATLGDSTYEQYF	TGTGCCACCCTAGGGGACTCTACTTACGAGCAGTACTTC
TRBV18	few	TRBJ2-2	TRBD2	CASSPSASGGLTGELFF	TGTGCCAGCTCACCCAGCGCTAGCGGGGGGCTTACCGGGGAGCTGTTTTTT
TRBV5-5	few	TRBJ1-5	TRBD1	CASSLDTGGGQPQHF	TGTGCCAGCAGCTTGGATACAGGGGGCGGCCAGCCCCAGCATTTT
TRBV19	-	TRBJ2-4	-	CASSPALRNIQYF	TGTGCCAGTAGTCCTGCCCTACGAAACATTCAGTACTTC
TRBV5-6	-	TRBJ1-6	-	CASSLGPASILHF	TGTGCCAGCAGCTTAGGGCCAGCGAGCATCCTCCACTTT
TRBV5-1	few	TRBJ2-5	-	CASSLEGQGTQYF	TGCGCCAGCAGCTTGGAGGGGCAGGGGACCCAGTACTTC
TRBV7-9	-	TRBJ2-3	TRBD2	CASSPGGGGAGTDTQYF	TGTGCCAGCAGCCCGGGGGGTGGGGGAGCTGGCACAGATACGCAGTATTTT
TRBV15	-	TRBJ1-6	-	CATSRLPRPNNSPLHF	TGTGCCACCAGCAGATTACCTCGACCAAATAATTCACCCCTCCACTTT
TRBV28	-	TRBJ2-1	-	CASSSNEQFF	TGTGCCAGCTCCTCCAATGAGCAGTTCTTC
TRBV6-5	few	TRBJ1-2	-	CASSYGGHGYTF	TGTGCCAGCAGTTACGGGGGGCATGGCTACACCTTC
TRBV7-9	-	TRBJ2-5	-	CASIAAGTGVQETQYF	TGTGCCAGCATCGCAGCCGGGACTGGGGTACAAGAGACCCAGTACTTC
TRBV13	-	TRBJ1-1	TRBD1	CASSSGDSTEAFF	TGTGCCAGCAGCTCGGGGGACAGCACTGAAGCTTTCTTT
TRBV6-5	-	TRBJ2-1	TRBD2	CASRERMAGVHEQFF	TGTGCCAGCAGAGAACGGATGGCGGGAGTTCATGAGCAGTTCTTC
TRBV4-3	-	TRBJ1-1	-	CASSQDGGTKLNTEAFF	TGCGCCAGCAGCCAAGACGGCGGGACAAAACTGAACACTGAAGCTTTCTTT
TRBV6-6	-	TRBJ2-2	TRBD1	CASSPPGQGLTGELFF	TGTGCCAGCAGTCCACCGGGACAGGGCCTCACCGGGGAGCTGTTTTTT